This entry features one T cell receptor (beta chain) sequence. This entry belongs to a study of blood T cell repertoires in COVID-19. On the study more broadly: Sites across the United States, Italy and Spain contributed samples from acute and convalescent COVID-19. PBMCs, B-cell-depleted T cells, or T cells were the source of the cDNA or gDNA that made up the material.

In the authors' methods: Amplification of reference gene primers was used by the study to estimate nucleated cell counts. Using immunoSEQ multiplex PCR, the repertoire was profiled, and TCRdb retains in-frame clones only, with some absent. From that table come the V and J calls and clone size; the DNA was used to work out D and trimming. The sample records roughly 100,000 clones, around 90% being singletons. The clonotype originates from a man aged 50-59 years with active COVID-19. The sample taken for sequencing was peripheral blood.

As DNA, the CDR3 is TGTGCCACCAGCAGACCACTAAGCACAGATACGCAGTATTTT. Translating it yields CATSRPLSTDTQYF. This sequence joins TRBV15 and TRBJ2-3; D remains ambiguous. Germline CDR1 is LNHNV and CDR2 is YYDKDF (reference sequence). V shed 2 bases and J shed 0 bases, with 6 bases lying between them. This CDR3 contains 14 residues.